These 16 T cell receptor beta chains share one sample of origin, sequenced in a study of shared T cell receptors in the human thymus. The assay was immunoSEQ multiplex PCR, and TCRdb's table has in-frame clones only and misses some. The table shows about 660,000 clones, with 88% occurring only once. This sample was shared with a second study, whose subject was human thymus T cells.

Sequenced: thymocytes. These TCRs come from a boy less than two years old with a congenital heart defect.

The chain uses TRBV28 and TRBJ2-5; 7 bases are a match to TRBD2. The CDR3 totals 14 residues. V was clipped by 8 bases and J by 5 bases; unmatched bases: 11. Germline V CDR1 and CDR2: MDHEN, SYDVKM. The CDR3 DNA follows: TGTGCCAGCGGGATCCAGGGAGGGACGGAGACCCAGTACTTC. It translates to CASGIQGGTETQYF.

The V call is TRBV4-3, the J call TRBJ2-3, with D possibly matching TRBD1 (5 bases). The CDR3 spans 19 residues. The V and J ends lost 0 bases and 0 bases respectively, with 19 bases between them. Germline-derived CDR1 and CDR2 are LGHNA and YSLEER. The CDR3 DNA reads TGCGCCAGCAGCCAAGAATCCAGGGCCTTGAATTCTAGCACAGATACGCAGTATTTT. Translating gives CASSQESRALNSSTDTQYF.

The rearrangement links TRBV27 to TRBJ2-3; 10 positions match TRBD2. The germline V gene encodes CDR1 MNHEY and CDR2 SMNVEV (reference sequence). V was clipped by 2 bases and J by 4 bases; unmatched bases: 9. CDR3 length: 17 amino acids. DNA for the CDR3: TGTGCCAGCAGTTTAAGGCCAGCGGGAGGGCCACCAGATACGCAGTATTTT. Translation: CASSLRPAGGPPDTQYF.

This sequence joins TRBV11-2 and TRBJ2-5; possible D gene TRBD2, 7 bases. This CDR3 is built from 18 residues. Deletions cut 1 base from V and 1 base from J, with 19 bases between. Per the germline V gene, CDR1 is SGHAT and CDR2 is FQNNGV. The CDR3 DNA reads as TGTGCCAGCAGCTTAGTCAAAGGGGGGAGGGCCCCCCAAGAGACCCAGTACTTC. Translated: CASSLVKGGRAPQETQYF.

This chain connects TRBV28 to TRBJ2-1; 9 nucleotides line up with TRBD2. V dropped 10 bases and J dropped 0; count of bases not matched to a gene: 7. This CDR3 is built from 15 residues. Germline loops: CDR1 MDHEN, CDR2 SYDVKM. The CDR3 region has the DNA TGTGCCATTTCGAGCGGGAGGTCCTCCTACAATGAGCAGTTCTTC. This encodes CAISSGRSSYNEQFF.

The rearrangement uses TRBV18 and TRBJ2-3; 10 bases are shared with TRBD2. The CDR3 is made up of 18 amino acids. In germline, CDR1 is KGHSH, CDR2 LQKENI. Losses at the gene ends were 3 bases for V and 0 bases for J; bases not matched to a gene: 9. The CDR3 coding sequence is TGTGCCAGCTCACCTGGACTAGCGGAGCCATATAGCACAGATACGCAGTATTTT. As protein: CASSPGLAEPYSTDTQYF.

This chain connects TRBV11-2 to TRBJ2-2, with 7 bases identical to TRBD2. CDR1 SGHAT and CDR2 FQNNGV come from the germline V gene. The CDR3 is 18 amino acids. With V trimmed by 4 bases and J by 1 base, 12 bases remained unmatched. The CDR3 region has the DNA TGTGCCAGCAGCTCCGAAGGGGCGGCGGGAGTGAACACCGGGGAGCTGTTTTTT. Translation gives CASSSEGAAGVNTGELFF.

V gene TRBV5-1 combines with J gene TRBJ2-1; 9 bases map to TRBD2. After removal of 6 bases from V and 5 bases from J, the junction contained 9 bases not matched to a gene. The CDR3 consists of 15 residues. Germline V gene sequence: CDR1 SGHRS, CDR2 YFSETQ. The DNA for the CDR3 is TGCGCCAGCATTCGGCGGGAGGGCCCCGACAATGAGCAGTTCTTC. Translation gives CASIRREGPDNEQFF. The whole variable domain, remainder taken from reference TRBV5-1 and TRBJ2-1, is KAGVTQTPRYLIKTRGQQVTLSCSPISGHRSVSWYQQTPGQGLQFLFEYFSETQRNKGNFPGRFSGRQFSNSRSEMNVSTLELGDSALYLCASIRREGPDNEQFFGPGTRLTVL.

The chain recombines TRBV27 with TRBJ2-3; 10 bases are a match to TRBD2. The germline gives CDR1 MNHEY, CDR2 SMNVEV (reference sequence). The ends lost 6 bases at V and 3 bases at J; junction bases unmatched: 9. The CDR3 sequence is 16 residues long. The CDR3, as DNA: TGTGCCAGCAGCCCGACCGGGACTAGCGAGACAGATACGCAGTATTTT. Translated: CASSPTGTSETDTQYF.

This chain uses TRBV19 with TRBJ2-5; the D gene is possibly TRBD2 (6 bases). This CDR3 is 14 amino acids long. The V gene lost 6 bases and the J gene lost 5 bases, with 16 bases spanning the gap. From germline, CDR1 is LNHDA and CDR2 SQIVND (reference sequence). CDR3 loop: CASSATAGMETQYF. The CDR3 region has the DNA TGTGCCAGTAGCGCTACGGCGGGGATGGAGACCCAGTACTTC.

V gene TRBV4-1 combines with J gene TRBJ2-5; TRBD1 might be the D (6 bases). V was shortened by 0 bases and J by 5 bases, with 13 bases between the two germline ends. This CDR3 has 15 amino acids. Per germline, CDR1 MGHRA and CDR2 YSYEKL. CDR3: CASSQDGGRTETQYF. CDR3 bases: TGCGCCAGCAGCCAAGATGGGGGCAGGACGGAGACCCAGTACTTC.

This chain uses TRBV6-5 with TRBJ1-2; D is perhaps TRBD1 (6 bases). CDR3 size: 15 residues. Germline values: CDR1 MNHEY, CDR2 SVGAGI. Trimming pared 0 bases from V and 4 bases from J, leaving 12 bases between. The chain's CDR3 is CASSYSKLQGYGYTF. The CDR3 DNA follows: TGTGCCAGCAGTTACTCGAAATTACAGGGCTATGGCTACACCTTC.

Here the CDR3 DNA reads TGTGCCAGCAGCTTAGTCGGACAGTACTACGAGCAGTACTTC. As protein: CASSLVGQYYEQYF. The J gene is TRBJ2-7, the V gene TRBV7-6, with a possible D match to TRBD1 (6 bases). There are 14 residues in the CDR3. Trimming removed 1 base at V and 3 bases at J, with 10 bases between. The germline V gene encodes CDR1 SGHVS and CDR2 FNYEAQ.

The chain couples TRBV5-1 to TRBJ1-5; D gene ambiguous. The CDR3 is 15 residues long. V gave up 4 bases and J gave up 7 bases, with 18 bases separating them. Germline CDR1 SGHRS, CDR2 YFSETQ. The CDR3 reads CASSPTGSLRQPQHF. The CDR3 nucleotides read TGCGCCAGCAGCCCCACGGGGAGTCTTCGCCAGCCCCAGCATTTT.

The chain recombines TRBV29-1 with TRBJ2-7, with TRBD2 identical over 12 bases. The V and J ends lost 7 bases and 7 bases, in that order; junction bases with no gene match: 14. The CDR3 totals 15 residues. Germline lookup yields CDR1 SQVTM and CDR2 ANQGSEA. The CDR3 coding sequence is TGCAGCGCCTGGGGGTCTAGCGGGAGGGCCGGGGAGCAGTACTTC. This sequence encodes CSAWGSSGRAGEQYF.

This clone was found a few times. The chain links TRBV14 to TRBJ1-3, with a tentative D call TRBD1 (5 bases). V was clipped by 2 bases and J by 1 base, with 12 bases between them. CDR1 is SGHDN, CDR2 FVKESK, per germline. The CDR3 covers 16 residues. The CDR3 loop reads CASSQRGLGSGNTIYF. In nucleotides, the CDR3 is TGTGCCAGCAGCCAAAGGGGTTTAGGGTCTGGAAACACCATATATTTT.